Each of the 30 T cell receptor beta chains below was sequenced from the same sample in a study of T cell changes during pregnancy in multiple sclerosis. Some clones are missing from TCRdb's copy, which holds only in-frame ones; the method was immunoSEQ multiplex PCR. This sample yields around 48,000 clones, of which approximately 92% are seen a single time; approximately 0.61% belongs to the top ten. The sequencing here drew on CD4+ T cells from peripheral blood mononuclear cells, taken in the third trimester of pregnancy. Every receptor here comes from a female donor with multiple sclerosis, enrolled in a pregnancy study.

V is TRBV6-1 and J is TRBJ1-1; D remains ambiguous. The germline V and J ends were trimmed by 2 bases and 0 bases, with 13 bases remaining between them. Germline V gene data show CDR1 as MNHNS and CDR2 as SASEGT. The CDR3 has 16 amino acids. CDR3 region: CASSERGLPLNTEAFF. CDR3 DNA sequence: TGTGCCAGCAGTGAACGGGGTTTACCATTGAACACTGAAGCTTTCTTT.

CDR3 DNA: TGTGCCAGCAGTCCTTCCCGGGACAGGGGCACTGAAGCTTTCTTT. It encodes CASSPSRDRGTEAFF. The chain couples TRBV28 to TRBJ1-1; TRBD1 aligns across 10 bases. The V and J ends lost 5 bases and 4 bases, in that order; junction bases with no gene match: 7. There are 15 residues in the CDR3. Germline-derived CDR1 and CDR2 are MDHEN and SYDVKM.

The chain uses TRBV2 and TRBJ1-2; D uncertain. The V end lost 3 bases, the J end lost 0 bases, and 11 bases lay between the germline ends. The CDR3 spans 15 residues. Per the germline V gene, CDR1 is SNHLY and CDR2 is FYNNEI. The CDR3 nucleotides read TGTGCCAGCAGTGAGGAGGCAGCGGCTAACTATGGCTACACCTTC. Its translation is CASSEEAAANYGYTF.

The V call is TRBV10-3, the J call TRBJ2-1; D not resolved. V was shortened by 3 bases and J by 10 bases, with 7 bases between the two germline ends. The length of the CDR3 is 11 residues. Germline V CDR1 and CDR2: ENHRY, SYGVKD. The CDR3 region has the DNA TGTGCCATCAGTGAATTACAAGAGCAGTTCTTC. Translation gives CAISELQEQFF.

The V gene is TRBV4-2, the J gene TRBJ2-6; D is possibly TRBD1 (7 bases). Trimming took off 4 bases at V and 0 bases at J, with 19 bases between the two ends. The V gene's germline CDR1 is LGHNA and CDR2 YNFKEQ. There are 19 residues in the CDR3. The CDR3 nucleotides read TGTGCCAGCAGCCCGCGGACAGGAGGGGCCGGCTCTGGGGCCAACGTCCTGACTTTC. As protein: CASSPRTGGAGSGANVLTF.

CDR3 sequence (DNA): TGTGCCAGCAGCATTGGGGGACTCACAGAGACCCAGTACTTC. It encodes CASSIGGLTETQYF. The rearrangement joins TRBV9 to TRBJ2-5; TRBD2 might be the D (6 bases). The V end was cut by 4 bases, the J end by 4 bases, with 14 bases between. The germline V gene has CDR1 SGDLS and CDR2 YYNGEE. CDR3 length: 14 residues.

The chain carries TRBV27 and TRBJ2-7; a weak D match, TRBD1 (5 bases). Trimming removed 6 bases at V and 4 bases at J, with 13 bases between. Germline-derived CDR1 and CDR2 are MNHEY and SMNVEV (reference sequence). The CDR3 length is 13 residues. CDR3 amino acids: CASRPAGRYEQYF. The DNA for the CDR3 is TGTGCCAGCAGGCCGGCAGGGCGATACGAGCAGTACTTC.

As regards this clone: Other DNA sequences within the sample encode an identical CDR3. The chain employs TRBV6-1 and TRBJ1-5; D is unclear. This CDR3 spans 14 amino acids. V gave up 1 base and J gave up 4 bases, with 8 bases separating them. Germline values: CDR1 MNHNS, CDR2 SASEGT. This CDR3 is CASSEGADNQPQHF. CDR3 DNA: TGTGCCAGCAGTGAAGGGGCAGATAATCAGCCCCAGCATTTT.

The chain has TRBV7-9 and TRBJ1-4; D remains ambiguous. The length of the CDR3 is 16 residues. The ends were cut back, 5 bases at V and 0 bases at J, with 13 bases in the middle. Germline lookup yields CDR1 SEHNR and CDR2 FQNEAQ (reference sequence). The CDR3 nucleotides are TGTGCCAGCAGCGGTCAAGGACTAGCAACTAATGAAAAACTGTTTTTT. Its translation is CASSGQGLATNEKLFF.

The rearrangement joins TRBV25-1 to TRBJ2-5; D may be TRBD2 (6 bases). The V and J ends lost 2 bases and 7 bases respectively, with 14 bases between them. The germline V gene has CDR1 MGHDK and CDR2 SYGVNS. The CDR3 has 14 amino acids. The CDR3 is CASSEGGRLGTQYF. CDR3 sequence (DNA): TGTGCCAGCAGTGAAGGAGGGCGCTTAGGGACCCAGTACTTC. The full variable domain, in which reference TRBV25-1 and TRBJ2-5 provide the parts outside the CDR3, is EADIYQTPRYLVIGTGKKITLECSQTMGHDKMYWYQQDPGMELHLIHYSYGVNSTEKGDLSSESTVSRIRTEHFPLTLESARPSHTSQYLCASSEGGRLGTQYFGPGTRLLVL.

The gene calls are TRBV28 and TRBJ2-5; TRBD2 agrees at 14 bases. Germline CDR1 is MDHEN and CDR2 is SYDVKM. J gave up 4 bases and V 6 bases, and 7 bases lay outside the gene matches. This CDR3 spans 16 amino acids. Written as DNA, the CDR3 is TGTGCCAGCAGACCGGGACTAGCGGGAGTACGAGAGACCCAGTACTTC. Its protein is CASRPGLAGVRETQYF.

The CDR3 sequence is CASSIRTGSQETQYF. DNA for the CDR3: TGTGCCAGCTCAATCAGGACAGGCTCCCAAGAGACCCAGTACTTC. The chain joins TRBV18 to TRBJ2-5, with 7 nucleotides matching TRBD1. The CDR3 runs to 15 residues. The V gene end was trimmed by 5 bases and the J gene end by 1 base; junction bases not matched to a gene: 7. Germline V gives CDR1 KGHSH, CDR2 LQKENI.

The rearrangement uses TRBV6-5 and TRBJ1-4, with D possibly TRBD1 on 5 matching bases. The CDR3 has 14 amino acids. Trimming removed 5 bases at V and 8 bases at J, with 15 bases between. Germline loops: CDR1 MNHEY, CDR2 SVGAGI. The CDR3 is CASSTGGVREKLFF. For the CDR3, the DNA is TGTGCCAGCAGTACCGGGGGGGTACGGGAAAAACTGTTTTTT.

The chain joins TRBV5-1 to TRBJ2-2, with TRBD1 matching over 8 bases. Germline lookup yields CDR1 SGHRS and CDR2 YFSETQ. The CDR3 extends over 14 amino acids. With 4 bases clipped from V and 5 bases from J, the junction kept 4 bases outside the gene matches. The chain's CDR3 is CASSKRTGTGELFF. DNA for the CDR3: TGCGCCAGCAGCAAACGGACAGGGACCGGGGAGCTGTTTTTT. Full variable domain (missing parts from reference TRBV5-1 and TRBJ2-2): KAGVTQTPRYLIKTRGQQVTLSCSPISGHRSVSWYQQTPGQGLQFLFEYFSETQRNKGNFPGRFSGRQFSNSRSEMNVSTLELGDSALYLCASSKRTGTGELFFGEGSRLTVL.

The V call is TRBV7-9, the J call TRBJ2-3, with 10 bases lining up with TRBD2. The V gene's germline CDR1 is SEHNR and CDR2 FQNEAQ (reference sequence). The CDR3 totals 15 residues. Losses at the gene ends were 5 bases for V and 5 bases for J; bases not matched to a gene: 7. The CDR3 sequence is CASSRSGRGGDTQYF. The DNA of the CDR3 is TGTGCCAGCAGCCGAAGCGGGAGGGGGGGAGATACGCAGTATTTT.

The chain links TRBV5-1 to TRBJ2-1; TRBD2 might be the D (5 bases). Trimming pared 3 bases from V and 0 bases from J, leaving 13 bases between. Germline V gives CDR1 SGHRS, CDR2 YFSETQ. This CDR3 has 16 amino acids. The CDR3 here is CASSSRTGSSYNEQFF. DNA for the CDR3: TGCGCCAGCAGCTCGCGGACGGGGAGCTCCTACAATGAGCAGTTCTTC.

The chain combines TRBV6-5 with TRBJ1-2, with a possible D match to TRBD1 (6 bases). Germline CDR1 and CDR2: MNHEY and SVGAGI. V lost 7 bases to trimming and J lost 4 bases, with 16 bases between them. There are 14 residues in the CDR3. The DNA for the CDR3 is TGTGCCAGCACCAAACGGACAGACCTCTATGGCTACACCTTC. Translation gives CASTKRTDLYGYTF.

The V gene is TRBV7-8, the J gene TRBJ1-5; D gene unclear. CDR3 size: 18 residues. The V end lost 0 bases, the J end lost 0 bases, and 15 bases lay between the germline ends. The germline CDR1 and CDR2 sequences are SGHVS and FQNEAQ. Here the CDR3 DNA reads TGTGCCAGCAGCTTAGCCCTACTTAACTCATATAGCAATCAGCCCCAGCATTTT. Its translation is CASSLALLNSYSNQPQHF.

This clone was detected only once. V is TRBV19 and J is TRBJ2-7; 7 bases are a match to TRBD1. This CDR3 has 14 amino acids. Germline V gene sequence: CDR1 LNHDA, CDR2 SQIVND (reference sequence). Losses at the gene ends were 4 bases for V and 2 bases for J; bases not matched to a gene: 5. CDR3 protein: CASSKTGTAYEQYF. In DNA form, the CDR3 reads TGTGCCAGTAGTAAGACCGGGACAGCCTACGAGCAGTACTTC.

V and J are TRBV7-2 and TRBJ2-2; D gene unclear. The germline V gene has CDR1 SGHTA and CDR2 FQGNSA. The CDR3 is made up of 14 amino acids. Trimming took off 1 base at V and 8 bases at J, with 11 bases between the two ends. Here the CDR3 DNA reads TGTGCCAGCAGCTTAGAGAGAATTACTGGGGAGCTGTTTTTT. Translation: CASSLERITGELFF.

V gene TRBV2 combines with J gene TRBJ2-7; D unclear. Germline CDR1 reads SNHLY; CDR2 reads FYNNEI. This CDR3 contains 12 residues. Between the trimmed V and J ends, which lost 5 bases and 2 bases, there was a span of 7 bases. The DNA of the CDR3 is TGTGCCAGCAGTCCCACTACCTACGAGCAGTACTTC. This encodes CASSPTTYEQYF. Together with reference TRBV2 and TRBJ2-7, the CDR3 gives the full variable domain: EPEVTQTPSHQVTQMGQEVILRCVPISNHLYFYWYRQILGQKVEFLVSFYNNEISEKSEIFDDQFSVERPDGSNFTLKIRSTKLEDSAMYFCASSPTTYEQYFGPGTRLTVT.

This chain joins TRBV7-8 and TRBJ2-6; tentative D call: TRBD2 (5 bases). Germline-derived CDR1 and CDR2 are SGHVS and FQNEAQ. V lost 4 bases, J lost 0 bases, and 13 bases lay in between. CDR3 length: 17 residues. CDR3 coding DNA: TGTGCCAGCAGCTCCCGGGTTGAGGGCTCTGGGGCCAACGTCCTGACTTTC. Residues: CASSSRVEGSGANVLTF.

The rearrangement links TRBV6-5 to TRBJ2-7; TRBD1 matches 10 bases. Looked up from germline, CDR1 is MNHEY and CDR2 is SVGAGI. The CDR3 covers 15 residues. J gave up 5 bases and V 3 bases, and 7 bases lay outside the gene matches. The CDR3 is CASSYSRDRGHEQYF. The CDR3 DNA is TGTGCCAGCAGTTATTCCCGGGACAGGGGTCACGAGCAGTACTTC.

This clone was seen once. CDR3 bases: TGCGCCAGCAGTCCCACAGCTATCCAAGAGACCCAGTACTTC. It encodes CASSPTAIQETQYF. The chain combines TRBV5-1 with TRBJ2-5; D gene unclear. With 5 bases removed from V and 1 base from J, the gap between germline ends came to 12 bases. CDR3 length: 14 amino acids. Germline V lookup: CDR1 SGHRS, CDR2 YFSETQ.

The V call is TRBV28, the J call TRBJ2-4, with D possibly TRBD2 on 6 matching bases. The V and J ends lost 5 bases and 2 bases respectively, with 13 bases between them. CDR3 size: 15 residues. The germline gives CDR1 MDHEN, CDR2 SYDVKM. CDR3 protein: CASSPWGETKNIQYF. The CDR3, as DNA: TGTGCCAGCAGTCCTTGGGGGGAGACCAAAAACATTCAGTACTTC.

The chain couples TRBV28 to TRBJ1-1; possible D gene TRBD1, 5 bases. Germline CDR1 reads MDHEN; CDR2 reads SYDVKM. The CDR3 is 14 residues long. With 3 bases removed from V and 4 bases from J, the gap between germline ends came to 12 bases. CDR3 protein: CASSFPFGGTEAFF. In DNA form, the CDR3 reads TGTGCCAGCAGTTTCCCCTTCGGGGGCACTGAAGCTTTCTTT.

The chain couples TRBV9 to TRBJ1-2, with D possibly TRBD1 on 5 matching bases. Trimming removed 0 bases from V and 6 bases from J, with 12 bases in between. CDR1 and CDR2 (germline): SGDLS, YYNGEE. The CDR3 contains 14 residues. Written as DNA, the CDR3 is TGTGCCAGCAGCGTAGATGGGGCCATCCATGGCTACACCTTC. Its protein is CASSVDGAIHGYTF.

V is TRBV5-1 and J is TRBJ2-2; 7 positions agree with TRBD1. This CDR3 has 16 residues. J gave up 5 bases and V 3 bases, and 10 bases lay outside the gene matches. Germline values: CDR1 SGHRS, CDR2 YFSETQ. The CDR3: CASSSNHRGGTGELFF. CDR3 DNA: TGCGCCAGCAGCTCAAACCACAGGGGTGGGACCGGGGAGCTGTTTTTT.

The CDR3 region is CASSRTGPSTGELFF. For the CDR3, the DNA is TGCGCCAGCAGCCGGACTGGGCCGAGCACCGGGGAGCTGTTTTTT. The chain recombines TRBV5-1 with TRBJ2-2; tentative D call: TRBD2 (5 bases). In germline, CDR1 is SGHRS, CDR2 YFSETQ. V was cut by 4 bases and J by 4 bases, with 14 bases left in between. There are 15 residues in the CDR3.

The chain has TRBV7-9 and TRBJ1-1, with D tentatively TRBD1 (6 bases). Germline V CDR1 and CDR2: SEHNR, FQNEAQ (reference sequence). The CDR3 loop spans 14 amino acids. Trimming took off 5 bases at V and 2 bases at J, with 12 bases between the two ends. Here the CDR3 reads CASSDRDINTEAFF. CDR3 DNA sequence: TGTGCCAGCAGCGACCGGGACATCAACACTGAAGCTTTCTTT.